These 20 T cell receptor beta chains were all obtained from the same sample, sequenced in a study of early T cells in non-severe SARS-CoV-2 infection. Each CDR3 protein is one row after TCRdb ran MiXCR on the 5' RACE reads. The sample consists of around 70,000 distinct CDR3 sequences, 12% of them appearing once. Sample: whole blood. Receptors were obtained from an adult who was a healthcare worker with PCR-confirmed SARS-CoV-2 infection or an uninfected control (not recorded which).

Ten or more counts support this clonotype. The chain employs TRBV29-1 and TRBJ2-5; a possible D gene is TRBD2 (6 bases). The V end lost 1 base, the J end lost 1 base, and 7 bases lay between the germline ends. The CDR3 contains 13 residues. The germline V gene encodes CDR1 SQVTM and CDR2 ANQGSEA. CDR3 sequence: CSVEGRAQETQYF. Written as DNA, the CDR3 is TGCAGCGTTGAAGGGAGGGCCCAAGAGACCCAGTACTTC.

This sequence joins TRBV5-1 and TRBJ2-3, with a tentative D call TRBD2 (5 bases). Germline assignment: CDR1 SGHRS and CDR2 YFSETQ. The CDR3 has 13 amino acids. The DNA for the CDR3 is TGCGTCGGCAGCTTGTCGGGGACAGATACGCAGTATTTT. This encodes CVGSLSGTDTQYF.

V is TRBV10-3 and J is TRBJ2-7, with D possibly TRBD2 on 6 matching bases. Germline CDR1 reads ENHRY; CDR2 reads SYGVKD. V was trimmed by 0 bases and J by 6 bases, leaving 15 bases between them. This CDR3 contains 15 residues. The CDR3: CAISESGGAAGEQYF. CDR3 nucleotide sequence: TGTGCCATCAGTGAGTCCGGGGGTGCGGCCGGCGAGCAGTACTTC.

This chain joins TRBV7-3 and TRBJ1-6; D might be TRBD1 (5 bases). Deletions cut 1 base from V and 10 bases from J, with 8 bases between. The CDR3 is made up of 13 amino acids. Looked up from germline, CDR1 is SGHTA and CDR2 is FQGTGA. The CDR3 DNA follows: TGTGCCAGCAGCTTAATGAGGGGATCACCCCTCCACTTT. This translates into CASSLMRGSPLHF.

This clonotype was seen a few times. The CDR3 region is CASSPTGGVHGNTIYF. In DNA form, the CDR3 reads TGTGCCAGCAGTCCAACAGGGGGGGTCCATGGAAACACCATATATTTT. The rearrangement links TRBV28 to TRBJ1-3; 8 bases match TRBD1. Trimming took 5 bases from V and 3 from J; bases not matched to a gene: 9. The CDR3 runs 16 residues. Germline CDR1 MDHEN, CDR2 SYDVKM. Complete variable domain (other parts from reference TRBV28 and TRBJ1-3): DVKVTQSSRYLVKRTGEKVFLECVQDMDHENMFWYRQDPGLGLRLIYFSYDVKMKEKGDIPEGYSVSREKKERFSLILESASTNQTSMYLCASSPTGGVHGNTIYFGEGSWLTVV.

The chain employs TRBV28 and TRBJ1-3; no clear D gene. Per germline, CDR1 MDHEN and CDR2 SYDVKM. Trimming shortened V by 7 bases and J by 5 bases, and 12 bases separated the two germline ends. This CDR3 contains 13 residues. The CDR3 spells CASTFFQRNTIYF. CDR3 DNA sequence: TGTGCCAGCACCTTCTTCCAAAGAAACACCATATATTTT.

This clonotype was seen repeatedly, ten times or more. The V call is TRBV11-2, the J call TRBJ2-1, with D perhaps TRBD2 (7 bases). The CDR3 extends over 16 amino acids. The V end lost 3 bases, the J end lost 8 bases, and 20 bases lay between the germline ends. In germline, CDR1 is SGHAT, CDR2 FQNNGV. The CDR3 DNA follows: TGTGCCAGCAGCTTTTTTCCCCCTGGAGGGGGGGATGAGCAGTTCTTC. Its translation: CASSFFPPGGGDEQFF. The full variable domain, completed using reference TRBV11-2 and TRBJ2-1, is EAGVAQSPRYKIIEKRQSVAFWCNPISGHATLYWYQQILGQGPKLLIQFQNNGVVDDSQLPKDRFSAERLKGVDSTLKIQPAKLEDSAVYLCASSFFPPGGGDEQFFGPGTRLTVL.

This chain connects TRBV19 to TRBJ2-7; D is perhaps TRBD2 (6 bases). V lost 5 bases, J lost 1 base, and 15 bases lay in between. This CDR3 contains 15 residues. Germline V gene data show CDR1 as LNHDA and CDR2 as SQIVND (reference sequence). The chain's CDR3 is CASSFRDGGSYEQYF. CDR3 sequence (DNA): TGTGCCAGTAGTTTCCGGGACGGAGGGTCCTACGAGCAGTACTTC.

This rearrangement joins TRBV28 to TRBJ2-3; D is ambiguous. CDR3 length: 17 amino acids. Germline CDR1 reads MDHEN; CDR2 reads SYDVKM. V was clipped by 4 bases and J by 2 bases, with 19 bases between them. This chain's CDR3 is CASSSLGTLGITDTQYF. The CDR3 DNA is TGTGCCAGCAGTTCTCTCGGTACGCTAGGGATCACAGATACGCAGTATTTT. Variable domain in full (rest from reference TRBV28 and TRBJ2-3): DVKVTQSSRYLVKRTGEKVFLECVQDMDHENMFWYRQDPGLGLRLIYFSYDVKMKEKGDIPEGYSVSREKKERFSLILESASTNQTSMYLCASSSLGTLGITDTQYFGPGTRLTVL.

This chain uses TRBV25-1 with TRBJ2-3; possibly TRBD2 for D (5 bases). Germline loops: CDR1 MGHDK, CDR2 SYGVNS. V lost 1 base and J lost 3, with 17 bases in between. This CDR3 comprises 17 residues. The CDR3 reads CASSELVRRSGTDTQYF. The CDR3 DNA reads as TGTGCCAGCAGTGAATTGGTCCGAAGGTCGGGGACAGATACGCAGTATTTT.

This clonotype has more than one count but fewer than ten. CDR3 sequence (DNA): TGTGCCAGCAGCATCCCCGGCTCTGGGGCCAACGTCCTGACTTTC. It specifies CASSIPGSGANVLTF. This rearrangement joins TRBV9 to TRBJ2-6; no firm D call. The CDR3 runs to 15 residues. V lost 4 bases and J lost 0, with 8 bases in between. Looked up from germline, CDR1 is SGDLS and CDR2 is YYNGEE.

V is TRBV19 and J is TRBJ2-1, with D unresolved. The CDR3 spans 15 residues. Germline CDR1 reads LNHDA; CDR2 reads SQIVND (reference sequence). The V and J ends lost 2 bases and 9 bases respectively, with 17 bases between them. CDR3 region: CASSINPLLGAEQFF. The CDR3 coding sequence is TGTGCCAGTAGTATAAACCCCCTCCTAGGAGCTGAGCAGTTCTTC.

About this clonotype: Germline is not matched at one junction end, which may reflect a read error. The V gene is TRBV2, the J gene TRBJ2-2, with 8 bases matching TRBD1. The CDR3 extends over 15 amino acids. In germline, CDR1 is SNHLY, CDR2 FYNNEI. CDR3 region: CASSGRGPNTGVLFF. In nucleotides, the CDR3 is TGTGCCAGCAGTGGCAGGGGGCCGAACACCGGGGTGCTGTTTTTT.

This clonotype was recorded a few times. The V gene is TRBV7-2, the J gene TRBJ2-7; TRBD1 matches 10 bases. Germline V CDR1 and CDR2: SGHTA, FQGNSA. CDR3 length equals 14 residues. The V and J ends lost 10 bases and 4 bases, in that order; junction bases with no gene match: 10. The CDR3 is CATSGDRGSYEQYF. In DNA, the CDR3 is TGTGCCACCTCCGGGGACAGGGGATCGTACGAGCAGTACTTC.

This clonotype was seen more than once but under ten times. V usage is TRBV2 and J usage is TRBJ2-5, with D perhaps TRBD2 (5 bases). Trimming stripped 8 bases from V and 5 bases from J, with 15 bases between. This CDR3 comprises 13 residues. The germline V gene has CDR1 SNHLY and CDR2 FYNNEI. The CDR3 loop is CASERLAGETQYF. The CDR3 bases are TGTGCCAGCGAGCGGCTAGCTGGGGAGACCCAGTACTTC.

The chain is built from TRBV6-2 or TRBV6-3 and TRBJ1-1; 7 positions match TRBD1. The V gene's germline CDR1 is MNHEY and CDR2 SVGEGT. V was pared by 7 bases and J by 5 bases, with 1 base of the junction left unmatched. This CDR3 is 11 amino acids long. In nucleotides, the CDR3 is TGTGCCAGCACAGGGGGGACTGAAGCTTTCTTT. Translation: CASTGGTEAFF.

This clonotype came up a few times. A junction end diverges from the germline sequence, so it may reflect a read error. CDR3 protein: CASSDGTNPEAFF. For the CDR3, the DNA is TGTGCCAGCAGCGATGGGACGAACCCTGAAGCTTTCTTT. The V gene is TRBV9, the J gene TRBJ1-1; possible D gene TRBD1, 5 bases. Looked up from germline, CDR1 is SGDLS and CDR2 is YYNGEE. CDR3 size: 13 residues.

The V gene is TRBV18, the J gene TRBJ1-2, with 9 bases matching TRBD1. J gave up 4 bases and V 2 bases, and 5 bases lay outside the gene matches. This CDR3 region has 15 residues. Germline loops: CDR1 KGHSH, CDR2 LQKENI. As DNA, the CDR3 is TGTGCCAGCTCACCATGGACAGGGGAAACCTATGGCTACACCTTC. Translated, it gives CASSPWTGETYGYTF.

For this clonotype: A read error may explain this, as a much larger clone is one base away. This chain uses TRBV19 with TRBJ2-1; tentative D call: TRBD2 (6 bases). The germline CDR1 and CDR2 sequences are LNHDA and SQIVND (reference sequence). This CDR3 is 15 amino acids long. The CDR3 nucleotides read TGTGTCAGTATGTCCTCCGGACTACCATCGTCTGAGCAGTTCTTC. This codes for CVSMSSGLPSSEQFF. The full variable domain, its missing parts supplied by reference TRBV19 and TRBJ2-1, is DGGITQSPKYLFRKEGQNVTLSCEQNLNHDAMYWYRQDPGQGLRLIYYSQIVNDFQKGDIAEGYSVSREKKESFPLTVTSAQKNPTAFYLCVSMSSGLPSSEQFFGPGTRLTVL.

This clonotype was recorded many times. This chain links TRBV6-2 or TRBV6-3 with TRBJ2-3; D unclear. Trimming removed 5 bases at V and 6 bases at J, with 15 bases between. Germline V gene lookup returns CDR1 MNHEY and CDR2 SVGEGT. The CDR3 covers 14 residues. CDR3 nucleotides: TGTGCCAGCAGTGGCCCCCACCTAGTGGATACGCAGTATTTT. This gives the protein CASSGPHLVDTQYF.